Presented here are 24 T cell receptor beta chains from one specimen sequenced in a study of naive and memory T cell subsets. Study-wide findings and caveats: Possibly reflecting memory cells re-expressing CD45RA, a few larger clonotypes occurred in naive repertoires, especially CD8.

These TCRs' antigens remain unknown. The beta constant-region primer was an equimolar mix of two oligonucleotides covering TRBC1 and TRBC2. Four rounds of PCR amplified the ligated cDNA using nested alpha and beta constant-region primers plus SP2. TCRdb reanalysed the UMI-ligation and nested PCR reads using MiXCR and keeps one entry per CDR3 protein. Of around 93,000 distinct CDR3 sequences listed, 11% are singletons. Material: naive CD4+ T cells from blood. The receptors derive from a human donor in good health.

In its sample, this clonotype was seen a few times. This chain links TRBV25-1 with TRBJ2-7, with D perhaps being TRBD1 or TRBD2 (5 bases each). Germline V gene data show CDR1 as MGHDK and CDR2 as SYGVNS. There are 17 residues in the CDR3. V lost 4 bases and J lost 4, with 23 bases in between. The chain's CDR3 is CASSGQKAGIQSYEQYF. CDR3 bases: TGTGCCAGCAGTGGACAGAAAGCCGGGATTCAATCGTACGAGCAGTACTTC.

This clonotype occurred many times. This chain links TRBV6-2 or TRBV6-3 with TRBJ1-1; D remains unclear. CDR1 is MNHEY, CDR2 SVGEGT, per germline. Trimming shortened V by 5 bases and J by 0 bases, and 10 bases separated the two germline ends. The CDR3 is 14 amino acids. CDR3 sequence (DNA): TGTGCCAGCAGTCGGGGTCTAGTGAACACTGAAGCTTTCTTT. Amino acids: CASSRGLVNTEAFF.

This clonotype appeared once. This may be a read error, as it is one base from a much larger clone. The gene calls are TRBV5-4 and TRBJ2-3; D unresolved. The CDR3 consists of 15 residues. Germline CDR1 and CDR2: SGHNT and YYREEE (reference sequence). The CDR3 DNA sequence: TGTGCCAGCAGCTTGGCCAGTACAAGCACAGATACGAAGTATTTT. Protein sequence: CASSLASTSTDTKYF.

The CDR3, as DNA: TGTGCCAGCTACAGGGTTTCCAACACTGAAGCTTTCTTT. Translated, it gives CASYRVSNTEAFF. This chain connects TRBV28 to TRBJ1-1; a possible D gene is TRBD1 (6 bases). The CDR3 spans 13 residues. The V end lost 8 bases, the J end lost 2 bases, and 12 bases lay between the germline ends. CDR1 is MDHEN, CDR2 SYDVKM, per germline.

V is TRBV5-1 and J is TRBJ1-4; the D is unclear. V was trimmed by 4 bases and J by 1 base, leaving 17 bases between them. Germline CDR1 is SGHRS and CDR2 is YFSETQ. The CDR3 consists of 17 residues. The CDR3 DNA reads TGCGCCAGCAGCAGGGCACCCCCGTCGGGAACTAATGAAAAACTGTTTTTT. Amino acid sequence: CASSRAPPSGTNEKLFF.

This clonotype showed up just a few times. The chain uses TRBV7-3 and TRBJ2-5; D unresolved. With 5 bases removed from V and 2 bases from J, the gap between germline ends came to 15 bases. This CDR3 is built from 15 residues. Looked up from germline, CDR1 is SGHTA and CDR2 is FQGTGA. The CDR3 coding sequence is TGTGCCAGCAGCCCAACCTCCCACTCTCAAGAGACCCAGTACTTC. It translates to CASSPTSHSQETQYF.

This clonotype occurred many times. J is TRBJ2-5 and V is TRBV12-3 or TRBV12-4; no clear D. V was shortened by 2 bases and J by 3 bases, with 7 bases between the two germline ends. The CDR3 is made up of 13 amino acids. CDR3 in amino acids: CASSLLAEETQYF. CDR3 DNA sequence: TGTGCCAGCAGTTTACTTGCAGAAGAGACCCAGTACTTC.

This clonotype was detected a few times. The rearrangement joins TRBV20-1 to TRBJ1-1; TRBD1 agrees at 11 bases. Losses at the gene ends were 3 bases for V and 3 bases for J; bases not matched to a gene: 9. Germline lookup yields CDR1 DFQATT and CDR2 SNEGSKA (reference sequence). The length of the CDR3 is 16 residues. CDR3: CSARIGPGQGDTEAFF. The CDR3 DNA reads as TGCAGTGCTAGGATTGGGCCGGGACAGGGGGACACTGAAGCTTTCTTT.

This CDR3 is CASSITAASEKLFF. In DNA, the CDR3 is TGCGCCAGCAGCATAACAGCGGCGAGTGAAAAACTGTTTTTT. This chain joins TRBV5-1 and TRBJ1-4, with D uncertain. The V end was cut by 4 bases, the J end by 7 bases, with 14 bases between. The length of the CDR3 is 14 residues. CDR1 is SGHRS and CDR2 is YFSETQ in the germline V gene.

This clonotype occurred a few times. The chain joins TRBV28 to TRBJ2-2; D ambiguous. Deletions cut 4 bases from V and 4 bases from J, with 13 bases between. The CDR3 extends over 15 amino acids. The germline V gene encodes CDR1 MDHEN and CDR2 SYDVKM. The CDR3 DNA is TGTGCCAGCAGTTCCGGCGGACGGCGCACCGGGGAGCTGTTTTTT. This codes for CASSSGGRRTGELFF.

This clonotype was detected many times. The V gene is TRBV19, the J gene TRBJ2-2, with 11 bases fitting TRBD1. The CDR3 is 16 residues long. V was clipped by 7 bases and J by 7 bases; unmatched bases: 11. Germline assignment: CDR1 LNHDA and CDR2 SQIVND (reference sequence). The CDR3 nucleotides are TGTGCCAGTACAATAGGACAGGGGGCTAAAGGCGGGGAGCTGTTTTTT. Protein: CASTIGQGAKGGELFF. The full variable domain, its missing parts supplied by reference TRBV19 and TRBJ2-2, is DGGITQSPKYLFRKEGQNVTLSCEQNLNHDAMYWYRQDPGQGLRLIYYSQIVNDFQKGDIAEGYSVSREKKESFPLTVTSAQKNPTAFYLCASTIGQGAKGGELFFGEGSRLTVL.

V is TRBV6-5 and J is TRBJ1-2; TRBD1 matches at 9 bases. Unmatched junction bases numbered 7, after V lost 5 bases and J lost 6 bases. This CDR3 comprises 14 residues. Germline V gives CDR1 MNHEY, CDR2 SVGAGI. The CDR3 reads CASSPPGQGDGYTF. The CDR3 bases are TGTGCCAGCAGTCCACCGGGACAGGGTGATGGCTACACCTTC.

This clonotype has a count of ten or more. The CDR3 protein is CASAAGQIGTTEAFF. For the CDR3, the DNA is TGTGCCAGCGCTGCCGGACAGATCGGGACCACTGAAGCTTTCTTT. The V gene is TRBV7-2, the J gene TRBJ1-1, with D possibly TRBD1 on 6 matching bases. Trimming shortened V by 8 bases and J by 4 bases, and 20 bases separated the two germline ends. The CDR3 consists of 15 residues. Germline V gene lookup returns CDR1 SGHTA and CDR2 FQGNSA.

The rearrangement joins TRBV29-1 to TRBJ2-3, with 9 bases identical to TRBD2. V shed 7 bases and J 4 bases; nucleotides not matched to a gene: 9. Germline CDR1 is SQVTM and CDR2 is ANQGSEA. This CDR3 comprises 14 residues. For the CDR3, the DNA is TGCAGCGCTAGGGCGGGGGGGCGATCAGATACGCAGTATTTT. This translates into CSARAGGRSDTQYF.

The chain joins TRBV7-2 to TRBJ2-7, with TRBD1 matching over 9 bases. V trimming: 3 bases; J trimming: 6 bases; junction bases outside the gene matches: 6. Germline-derived CDR1 and CDR2 are SGHTA and FQGNSA. The CDR3 has 14 amino acids. CDR3 DNA: TGTGCCAGCAGCTTTGTCACAGGGGGCCGCGAGCAGTACTTC. This codes for CASSFVTGGREQYF.

This chain uses TRBV10-3 with TRBJ2-5, with D hard to call. From germline, CDR1 is ENHRY and CDR2 SYGVKD. The CDR3 consists of 15 residues. V lost 4 bases and J lost 3, with 15 bases in between. Here the CDR3 reads CAISVEPSREETQYF. The CDR3 nucleotides read TGTGCCATCAGTGTGGAACCCTCTAGAGAAGAGACCCAGTACTTC.

This clonotype was recorded many times. The gene calls are TRBV5-6 and TRBJ2-7; no clear D. Germline lookup yields CDR1 SGHDT and CDR2 YYEEEE. CDR3 length: 12 amino acids. With 2 bases removed from V and 5 bases from J, the gap between germline ends came to 8 bases. CDR3 in amino acids: CASSFPRDEQYF. The CDR3 nucleotides are TGTGCCAGCAGCTTTCCCCGGGACGAGCAGTACTTC. Full variable domain (outside the CDR3, taken from reference TRBV5-6 and TRBJ2-7): DAGVTQSPTHLIKTRGQQVTLRCSPKSGHDTVSWYQQALGQGPQFIFQYYEEEERQRGNFPDRFSGHQFPNYSSELNVNALLLGDSALYLCASSFPRDEQYFGPGTRLTVT.

This clonotype was seen at least ten times. The chain links TRBV11-2 to TRBJ2-1; 7 bases agree with TRBD2. J lost 7 bases, V lost 1 base, and 7 bases had no gene match. The CDR3 contains 15 residues. Germline V lookup: CDR1 SGHAT, CDR2 FQNNGV. CDR3 protein: CASSLVPRGSNEQFF. The CDR3 bases are TGTGCCAGCAGCTTAGTCCCTCGCGGGAGTAATGAGCAGTTCTTC.

The chain carries TRBV7-8 and TRBJ1-5; no firm D call. The ends were cut back, 1 base at V and 5 bases at J, with 12 bases in the middle. This CDR3 is built from 15 residues. Germline assignment: CDR1 SGHVS and CDR2 FQNEAQ. The CDR3 is CASSLDEAWDQPQHF. The CDR3 DNA reads TGTGCCAGCAGCTTAGACGAAGCTTGGGATCAGCCCCAGCATTTT.

This clonotype came up once. CDR3 amino acids: CASSLRGRNEKLFF. CDR3 nucleotides: TGTGCCAGCAGTTTAAGGGGGAGGAACGAAAAACTGTTTTTT. This chain links TRBV12-3 or TRBV12-4 with TRBJ1-4; D is perhaps TRBD1 (6 bases). The CDR3 is 14 amino acids. Trimming removed 2 bases from V and 8 bases from J, with 12 bases in between.

A word on this clonotype: A single base separates this from a much larger clone, so it may be a read error. V usage is TRBV18 and J usage is TRBJ2-3; no firm D call. Germline CDR1 reads KGHSH; CDR2 reads LQKENI. The CDR3 covers 13 residues. The CDR3 here is CASSPRSTDKQYF. CDR3 sequence (DNA): TGTGCCAGCTCACCACGTAGCACAGATAAGCAGTATTTT. The whole variable domain, filled in from reference TRBV18 and TRBJ2-3, reads NAGVMQNPRHLVRRRGQEARLRCSPMKGHSHVYWYRQLPEEGLKFMVYLQKENIIDESGMPKERFSAEFPKEGPSILRIQQVVRGDSAAYFCASSPRSTDKQYFGPGTRLTVL.

The V gene is TRBV6-5, the J gene TRBJ1-1; no definite D call. This CDR3 is 13 amino acids long. Germline V gene data show CDR1 as MNHEY and CDR2 as SVGAGI. The V end was cut by 3 bases, the J end by 0 bases, with 5 bases between. The DNA for the CDR3 is TGTGCCAGCAGTTATACGGTGAACACTGAAGCTTTCTTT. The encoded protein is CASSYTVNTEAFF.

The genes are TRBV18 and TRBJ1-3; D uncertain. Per germline, CDR1 KGHSH and CDR2 LQKENI. Between the trimmed V and J ends, which lost 1 base and 0 bases, there was a span of 10 bases. The CDR3 has 16 residues. CDR3 DNA sequence: TGTGCCAGCTCACCACAAGGTCCCGGCTCTGGAAACACCATATATTTT. This codes for CASSPQGPGSGNTIYF.

On this clonotype: This may arise from a read error, as a much more abundant clone is one base away. V gene TRBV19 combines with J gene TRBJ1-2; 7 positions agree with TRBD1. The germline gives CDR1 LNHDA, CDR2 SQIVND (reference sequence). There are 13 residues in the CDR3. The CDR3 loop is CASTGTAYYVYTF. CDR3 in DNA: TGTGCCAGTACCGGGACAGCCTACTATGTCTACACCTTC.